These 6 T cell receptor beta chains came from one sample sequenced in a study of T cell responses to AZD1222 COVID-19 vaccine. The protocol was immunoSEQ multiplex PCR, while the TCRdb copy is restricted to in-frame clones and leaves out a portion. The sample contains just under 55,000 clones, roughly 85% of which appear only once. This specimen consisted of peripheral blood, obtained on day 0 of AZD1222 vaccination. The receptors were gathered from an adult in good health.

This chain joins TRBV6-1 and TRBJ1-2; D remains ambiguous. CDR1 and CDR2 from the germline V gene are MNHNS and SASEGT. Trimming pared 3 bases from V and 4 bases from J, leaving 15 bases between. The CDR3 loop spans 15 amino acids. In nucleotides, the CDR3 is TGTGCCAGCAGTGAGGTGGGCAGTCAAGGCTATGGCTACACCTTC. The encoded protein is CASSEVGSQGYGYTF.

This rearrangement joins TRBV2 to TRBJ2-1; 7 bases align to TRBD2. The CDR3 contains 15 residues. CDR1 is SNHLY, CDR2 FYNNEI, per germline. V lost 0 bases to trimming and J lost 6 bases; unmatched junction nucleotides: 5. CDR3 nucleotides: TGTGCCAGCAGTGAAGCTGGGCGGGGGTTCAATGAGCAGTTCTTC. Translation: CASSEAGRGFNEQFF.

The V and J genes are TRBV3-1 (or the pseudogene TRBV3-2) and TRBJ2-2; 10 positions match TRBD1. This CDR3 is 15 amino acids long. The V gene's germline CDR1 is LGHDT and CDR2 YNNKEL (reference sequence). The trim removed 1 base at V and 7 bases at J, leaving 3 bases unmatched. The CDR3 protein is CASSQGGQGYGELFF. Written as DNA, the CDR3 is TGTGCCAGCAGCCAAGGGGGACAGGGGTACGGGGAGCTGTTTTTT.

CDR3 nucleotide sequence: TGTGCCAGCAGTTACTCCTACAATGAGCAGTTCTTC. Residues: CASSYSYNEQFF. V and J are TRBV28 and TRBJ2-1; no definite D call. V lost 4 bases and J lost 0, with 1 base in between. This CDR3 region has 12 residues. The germline CDR1 and CDR2 sequences are MDHEN and SYDVKM.

This chain connects TRBV7-2 to TRBJ1-2; 9 bases are shared with TRBD1. Germline V gene data show CDR1 as SGHTA and CDR2 as FQGNSA. CDR3 length equals 14 residues. After removal of 5 bases from V and 4 bases from J, the junction contained 5 bases not matched to a gene. The CDR3 loop is CASSPGQGAYGYTF. CDR3 coding DNA: TGTGCCAGCAGCCCGGGACAGGGCGCCTATGGCTACACCTTC.

The V and J genes are TRBV18 and TRBJ2-3, with a possible D match to TRBD1 (6 bases). The CDR3 is 16 residues long. CDR1 is KGHSH, CDR2 LQKENI, per germline. V was clipped by 5 bases and J by 1 base, with 16 bases between them. CDR3 amino acids: CASSERQAAGTDTQYF. The CDR3 DNA follows: TGTGCCAGCTCAGAAAGACAGGCTGCTGGCACAGATACGCAGTATTTT.